Listed here are 14 T cell receptor beta chains from one sample, sequenced in a study of cytomegalovirus exposure and HLA in healthy donors. PCR primers comprised 60 Vbeta and 13 Jbeta primers. TCRdb keeps only in-frame clones here, not all; method: immunoSEQ multiplex PCR. The data contain about 180,000 clones, 65% to 80% of them seen just once; the ten biggest clones take up roughly 0.64%. The sequenced material came from PBMCs. These receptors were obtained from a woman aged 40 to 50 in good health and CMV-seronegative.

The V gene is TRBV7-9, the J gene TRBJ2-7; TRBD1 aligns across 9 bases. Trimming at V came to 5 bases and at J to 5 bases, leaving 1 base not matched to a gene. Germline V gives CDR1 SEHNR, CDR2 FQNEAQ (reference sequence). CDR3 length equals 12 residues. CDR3 sequence: CASSGTGHEQYF. CDR3 coding DNA: TGTGCCAGCAGCGGGACAGGGCACGAGCAGTACTTC.

This clone has a single count. This rearrangement joins TRBV5-6 to TRBJ2-7, with 8 bases lining up with TRBD1. The length of the CDR3 is 14 residues. Germline values: CDR1 SGHDT, CDR2 YYEEEE. The ends lost 2 bases at V and 5 bases at J; junction bases unmatched: 6. As DNA, the CDR3 is TGTGCCAGCAGCTTTCCGCCAGGGGGCCACGAGCAGTACTTC. It codes for CASSFPPGGHEQYF.

The V and J genes are TRBV18 and TRBJ1-2; D may be TRBD1 (5 bases). The germline V and J ends were trimmed by 2 bases and 5 bases, with 15 bases remaining between them. CDR1 is KGHSH and CDR2 is LQKENI in the germline V gene. CDR3 size: 15 residues. CDR3 coding DNA: TGTGCCAGCTCACCAAAGGATCTAGGGGCTTATGGCTACACCTTC. This translates into CASSPKDLGAYGYTF.

In its sample, this clone was seen a few times. V gene TRBV4-2 combines with J gene TRBJ2-1, with 9 positions matching TRBD2. CDR1 and CDR2 (germline): LGHNA, YNFKEQ. The CDR3 is made up of 17 amino acids. The ends lost 7 bases at V and 5 bases at J; junction bases unmatched: 15. CDR3 region: CASTPSGGSGSHNEQFF. CDR3 sequence (DNA): TGTGCCAGCACCCCAAGTGGGGGTAGCGGGAGCCACAATGAGCAGTTCTTC.

In the case of this clone: The same CDR3 arises from other DNA sequences in this sample as well. The V gene is TRBV7-8, the J gene TRBJ1-2; 10 bases map to TRBD1. Trimming took 1 base from V and 4 from J; bases not matched to a gene: 0. The CDR3 spans 14 residues. CDR1 and CDR2 from the germline V gene are SGHVS and FQNEAQ. CDR3: CASSLGDRGYGYTF. DNA of the CDR3: TGTGCCAGCAGCTTAGGGGACAGGGGCTATGGCTACACCTTC.

The CDR3 loop is CASSLSGDRSPLHF. CDR3 sequence (DNA): TGTGCCAGCAGTTTATCCGGGGATCGTTCACCCCTCCACTTT. The V and J genes are TRBV27 and TRBJ1-6; D remains unclear. The CDR3 loop spans 14 amino acids. Looked up from germline, CDR1 is MNHEY and CDR2 is SMNVEV (reference sequence). The ends were cut back, 0 bases at V and 9 bases at J, with 9 bases in the middle.

The chain is built from TRBV27 and TRBJ1-5; 9 bases line up with TRBD1. Germline CDR1 is MNHEY and CDR2 is SMNVEV (reference sequence). This CDR3 region has 16 residues. Germline trimming cut 2 bases from V and 4 bases from J; bases unmatched to any gene: 6. CDR3 bases: TGTGCCAGCAGTTTAACAGGACAGGGGAGAAATCAGCCCCAGCATTTT. Translation: CASSLTGQGRNQPQHF.

The V call is TRBV7-8, the J call TRBJ1-1; D is ambiguous. CDR1 and CDR2 (germline): SGHVS, FQNEAQ. V was pared by 0 bases and J by 1 base, with 15 bases between. This CDR3 contains 17 residues. CDR3 residues: CASSLAAGGYRNTEAFF. The CDR3 DNA reads as TGTGCCAGCAGCTTAGCGGCCGGAGGCTACCGGAACACTGAAGCTTTCTTT.

The chain employs TRBV5-4 and TRBJ2-3; 7 bases fit TRBD1. Looked up from germline, CDR1 is SGHNT and CDR2 is YYREEE (reference sequence). This CDR3 has 14 amino acids. J lost 3 bases, V lost 6 bases, and 7 bases had no gene match. In DNA form, the CDR3 reads TGTGCCAGCACCTCAGGGACAGCTACAGATACGCAGTATTTT. Protein product: CASTSGTATDTQYF.

The chain is built from TRBV5-6 and TRBJ2-2; the D gene is possibly TRBD2 (6 bases). The CDR3 is 15 residues long. V gave up 2 bases and J gave up 11 bases, with 19 bases separating them. Germline CDR1 is SGHDT and CDR2 is YYEEEE. CDR3 coding DNA: TGTGCCAGCAGCTTACCGGGACTTGGGAGTAGAGAGCTGTTTTTT. As protein: CASSLPGLGSRELFF.

The rearrangement links TRBV6-1 to TRBJ2-3, with 10 positions matching TRBD2. The junction had 16 bases not matched to a gene; V was cut back by 2 bases and J by 5 bases. Germline V lookup: CDR1 MNHNS, CDR2 SASEGT. The CDR3 is made up of 19 amino acids. The CDR3 protein is CASSEQGAGLAGVGDTQYF. DNA of the CDR3: TGTGCCAGCAGTGAACAGGGGGCCGGGCTAGCGGGAGTGGGAGATACGCAGTATTTT.

This clone has only one observation. The V call is TRBV5-1, the J call TRBJ1-6; D ambiguous. Trimming took 4 bases from V and 0 from J, leaving 20 bases between them. The length of the CDR3 is 19 residues. Germline lookup yields CDR1 SGHRS and CDR2 YFSETQ. CDR3 residues: CASSLHQREGNSYNSPLHF. CDR3 DNA: TGCGCCAGCAGCCTCCATCAACGGGAGGGAAACTCCTATAATTCACCCCTCCACTTT.

The chain recombines TRBV7-9 with TRBJ1-2; D is unresolved. V lost 2 bases to trimming and J lost 2 bases, with 9 bases between them. Germline V gene data show CDR1 as SEHNR and CDR2 as FQNEAQ (reference sequence). The length of the CDR3 is 14 residues. This chain's CDR3 is CASSLPTGNYGYTF. CDR3 bases: TGTGCCAGCAGCTTACCGACGGGGAACTATGGCTACACCTTC.

This sequence joins TRBV2 and TRBJ1-3, with a possible D match to TRBD1 (6 bases). From germline, CDR1 is SNHLY and CDR2 FYNNEI. The CDR3 consists of 15 residues. Trimming took 3 bases from V and 6 from J, leaving 15 bases between them. This chain's CDR3 is CASSEEGGFENTIYF. The CDR3, as DNA: TGTGCCAGCAGTGAGGAAGGGGGATTTGAAAACACCATATATTTT.